This T cell receptor beta chain was documented in a study of CD8+ T cells in alopecia areata. cDNA reverse transcribed from extracted RNA served as the sequencing template. Clones were read by immunoSEQ multiplex PCR, and TCRdb kept only the in-frame ones, dropping some. The repertoire includes some 180,000 clones, 53% of them detected once, and more than 10% sits in the top ten. The treatment is: oral pan-JAK inhibitor, 5-10 mg twice daily. The CDR3 runs to 13 residues. The germline CDR1 and CDR2 sequences are SGHDN and FVKESK. V lost 4 bases and J lost 1, with 7 bases in between. The chain combines TRBV14 with TRBJ1-1; D gene unclear. Sequenced material: CD8+ T cells sorted from blood, taken at week 24, from a patient treated with tofacitinib. The source of this sequence is a human donor with alopecia areata. CDR3 DNA sequence: TGTGCCAGCAGCCTGACGAGGAACACTGAAGCTTTCTTT. Amino acid sequence: CASSLTRNTEAFF.